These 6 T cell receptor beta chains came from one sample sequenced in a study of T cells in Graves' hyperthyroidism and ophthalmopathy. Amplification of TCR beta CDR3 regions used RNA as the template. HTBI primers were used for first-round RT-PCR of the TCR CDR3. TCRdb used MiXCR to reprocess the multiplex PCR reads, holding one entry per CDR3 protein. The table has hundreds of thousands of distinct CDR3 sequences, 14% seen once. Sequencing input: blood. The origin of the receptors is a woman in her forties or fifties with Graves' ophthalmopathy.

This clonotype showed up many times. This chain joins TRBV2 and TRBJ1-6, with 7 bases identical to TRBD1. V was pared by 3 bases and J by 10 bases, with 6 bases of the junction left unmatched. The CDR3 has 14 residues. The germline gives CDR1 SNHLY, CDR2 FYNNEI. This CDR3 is CASSDRGDSSPLHF. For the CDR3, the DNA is TGTGCCAGCAGTGACAGGGGGGATTCGTCACCCCTCCACTTT.

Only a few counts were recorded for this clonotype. CDR3 amino acids: CASSFGLRRSGANVLTF. Here the CDR3 DNA reads TGTGCCAGTAGTTTCGGACTTCGACGCTCTGGGGCCAACGTCCTGACTTTC. The V gene is TRBV19, the J gene TRBJ2-6, with D tentatively TRBD2 (5 bases). The CDR3 spans 17 residues. Germline-derived CDR1 and CDR2 are LNHDA and SQIVND (reference sequence). With 5 bases removed from V and 0 bases from J, the gap between germline ends came to 14 bases.

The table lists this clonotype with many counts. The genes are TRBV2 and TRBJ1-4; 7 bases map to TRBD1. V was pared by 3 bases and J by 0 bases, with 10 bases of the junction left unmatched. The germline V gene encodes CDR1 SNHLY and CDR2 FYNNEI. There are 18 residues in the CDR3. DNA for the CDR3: TGTGCCAGCAGTGACATGACAGGGAACCGAGCAACTAATGAAAAACTGTTTTTT. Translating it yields CASSDMTGNRATNEKLFF.

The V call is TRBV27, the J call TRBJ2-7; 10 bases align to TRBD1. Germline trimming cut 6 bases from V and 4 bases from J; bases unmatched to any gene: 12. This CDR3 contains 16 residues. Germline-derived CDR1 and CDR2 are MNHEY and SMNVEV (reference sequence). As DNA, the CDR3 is TGTGCCAGCAGATCTGGATTGGGGACAGGGGCGTACGAGCAGTACTTC. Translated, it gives CASRSGLGTGAYEQYF.

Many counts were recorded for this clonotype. The CDR3: CASSQDPIAEKLFF. For the CDR3, the DNA is TGTGCCAGCAGCCAAGATCCCATTGCGGAAAAACTGTTTTTT. The V and J genes are TRBV3-1 and TRBJ1-4; D is ambiguous. The germline V gene has CDR1 LGHDT and CDR2 YNNKEL (reference sequence). Trimming took 0 bases from V and 8 from J, leaving 10 bases between them. The CDR3 sequence is 14 residues long.

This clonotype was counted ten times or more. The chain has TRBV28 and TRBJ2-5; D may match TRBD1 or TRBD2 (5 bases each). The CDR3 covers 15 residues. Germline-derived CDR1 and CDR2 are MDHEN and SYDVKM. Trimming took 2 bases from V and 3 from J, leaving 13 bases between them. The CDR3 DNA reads TGTGCCAGCAGTTTACAGGGAGAGGGGAAAGAGACCCAGTACTTC. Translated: CASSLQGEGKETQYF.